Presented here are 19 T cell receptor beta chains from one specimen sequenced in a study of regulatory T cells in long-lasting Graves disease. Time point defined: persistent/refractory GD, antithyroid drugs over 5 years with positive TRAb. PBMC RNA served as the TCR library source. For TCR beta, libraries came from iRepertoire HTBI primers and Arm-PCR of CDR3 regions. TCRdb reprocessed the multiplex PCR reads with MiXCR, giving one entry per CDR3 protein. In the table there are under 450,000 distinct CDR3 sequences, around a quarter of which are singletons. This material consisted of peripheral blood mononuclear cells (PBMCs), taken when the disease was refractory, from a patient treated with antithyroid drugs. The receptors here all came from a female donor with Graves disease.

This clonotype occurred a few times. The J gene is TRBJ2-5, the V gene TRBV7-2; a possible D gene is TRBD2 (5 bases). There are 15 residues in the CDR3. Germline CDR1 SGHTA, CDR2 FQGNSA. V lost 5 bases to trimming and J lost 9 bases, with 22 bases between them. The CDR3: CASSGRSDMVEAQYF. The CDR3 DNA follows: TGTGCCAGCAGCGGCAGGTCCGATATGGTGGAGGCCCAGTACTTC. The full variable domain, in which reference TRBV7-2 and TRBJ2-5 provide the parts outside the CDR3, is GAGVSQSPSNKVTEKGKDVELRCDPISGHTALYWYRQSLGQGLEFLIYFQGNSAPDKSGLPSDRFSAERTGGSVSTLTIQRTQQEDSAVYLCASSGRSDMVEAQYFGPGTRLLVL.

J is TRBJ1-4 and V is TRBV20-1; the D gene is possibly TRBD1 (5 bases). This CDR3 comprises 13 residues. Germline CDR1 is DFQATT and CDR2 is SNEGSKA (reference sequence). Trimming shortened V by 5 bases and J by 7 bases, and 14 bases separated the two germline ends. CDR3 bases: TGCAGTGCTCCGCAGGGTTCTAGTGAAAAACTGTTTTTT. It encodes CSAPQGSSEKLFF.

This chain uses TRBV29-1 with TRBJ2-5, with a weak D call TRBD1 (7 bases). The germline V gene has CDR1 SQVTM and CDR2 ANQGSEA. The CDR3 is 18 residues long. The ends were cut back, 6 bases at V and 3 bases at J, with 29 bases in the middle. The CDR3 DNA sequence: TGCAGCGTGACAGGGCAGCTTTACCGGGGGCCAAGGGAAGAGACCCAGTACTTC. Encoded protein: CSVTGQLYRGPREETQYF.

This clonotype was seen repeatedly, ten times or more. The chain links TRBV30 to TRBJ2-7; 9 nucleotides line up with TRBD1. This CDR3 is 13 amino acids long. The germline V gene encodes CDR1 GTSNPN and CDR2 SVGIG (reference sequence). Trimming at V came to 2 bases and at J to 2 bases, leaving 1 base not matched to a gene. The CDR3 spells CAWSRDRAYEQYF. The CDR3, as DNA: TGTGCCTGGAGTAGGGACAGGGCCTACGAGCAGTACTTC.

This clonotype was detected ten times or more. This chain links TRBV28 with TRBJ1-4; D is uncertain. CDR1 MDHEN and CDR2 SYDVKM come from the germline V gene. The CDR3 has 14 residues. Trimming stripped 7 bases from V and 6 bases from J, with 15 bases between. DNA for the CDR3: TGTGCCAGCACCTCTGGTGGCTCGGATGAAAAACTGTTTTTT. This sequence encodes CASTSGGSDEKLFF.

The sample holds a few counts of this clonotype. The genes are TRBV7-9 and TRBJ2-7, with D possibly matching TRBD1 (7 bases). With 6 bases removed from V and 3 bases from J, the gap between germline ends came to 18 bases. CDR1 and CDR2 (germline): SEHNR, FQNEAQ (reference sequence). The CDR3 is 15 residues long. The CDR3 region has the DNA TGTGCCAGCAGTCCTAGACAGGGAGGTAGCTACGAGCAGTACTTC. Protein: CASSPRQGGSYEQYF.

Ten or more counts support this clonotype. The V and J genes are TRBV27 and TRBJ2-7; D might be TRBD2 (5 bases). The germline CDR1 and CDR2 sequences are MNHEY and SMNVEV (reference sequence). This CDR3 contains 12 residues. Trimming removed 2 bases at V and 11 bases at J, with 13 bases between. The CDR3 sequence: CASSLVRGREYF. The CDR3 DNA follows: TGTGCCAGCAGTTTAGTCCGGGGTCGTGAGTACTTC.

This clonotype turned up a few times. In nucleotides, the CDR3 is TGCGCCAGCAGCCCTGGACAGGGAAGTTACTATGGCTACACCTTC. Residues: CASSPGQGSYYGYTF. This rearrangement joins TRBV5-1 to TRBJ1-2; 8 bases line up with TRBD1. The CDR3 totals 15 residues. Germline trimming cut 4 bases from V and 3 bases from J; bases unmatched to any gene: 8. The germline V gene encodes CDR1 SGHRS and CDR2 YFSETQ.

The chain employs TRBV5-4 and TRBJ2-7; D might be TRBD1 (5 bases). This CDR3 spans 17 amino acids. Germline CDR1 SGHNT, CDR2 YYREEE (reference sequence). Trimming stripped 4 bases from V and 2 bases from J, with 22 bases between. The CDR3 region is CASSKNGAGILAYEQYF. DNA for the CDR3: TGTGCCAGCAGCAAAAATGGGGCAGGGATCTTAGCCTACGAGCAGTACTTC.

The chain uses TRBV6-5 and TRBJ2-5; D unresolved. The tail of the sequence fits TRBJ2-1 better, so the J call may be wrong. The CDR3 runs 11 residues. In germline, CDR1 is MNHEY, CDR2 SVGAGI. In DNA, the CDR3 is TGTGCCAGCAGTTCCCCGGATGAGCAGTTCTTC. Protein: CASSSPDEQFF.

This clonotype came up many times. J is TRBJ1-6 and V is TRBV28; D remains unclear. The CDR3 totals 13 residues. From germline, CDR1 is MDHEN and CDR2 SYDVKM. Trimming took 3 bases from V and 8 from J, leaving 8 bases between them. In DNA form, the CDR3 reads TGTGCCAGCAGTTTTGACCGGGATTCACCCCTCCACTTT. Translating it yields CASSFDRDSPLHF.

This clonotype was recorded many times. The genes are TRBV27 and TRBJ1-2, with D maybe TRBD1 (5 bases). V shed 6 bases and J shed 5 bases, with 22 bases lying between them. Germline V CDR1 and CDR2: MNHEY, SMNVEV (reference sequence). The CDR3 has 16 amino acids. The CDR3 DNA sequence: TGTGCCAGCAGGAGTGAACAGGAGACCCGGGGATATGGCTACACCTTC. Translation gives CASRSEQETRGYGYTF.

The chain uses TRBV7-9 and TRBJ2-7, with D perhaps TRBD2 (6 bases). This CDR3 contains 15 residues. V lost 4 bases to trimming and J lost 3 bases, with 16 bases between them. The germline CDR1 and CDR2 sequences are SEHNR and FQNEAQ (reference sequence). CDR3 sequence: CASSSSIGRGYEQYF. CDR3 coding DNA: TGTGCCAGCAGCTCCTCTATCGGGAGAGGCTACGAGCAGTACTTC.

V usage is TRBV7-9 and J usage is TRBJ2-4; TRBD1 aligns across 8 bases. Germline lookup yields CDR1 SEHNR and CDR2 FQNEAQ (reference sequence). V lost 5 bases to trimming and J lost 7 bases; unmatched junction nucleotides: 10. This CDR3 is 15 amino acids long. The CDR3 DNA sequence: TGTGCCAGCAGCCACTGGACAGGGAAAGTGAACATTCAGTACTTC. Residues: CASSHWTGKVNIQYF.

This clonotype was observed many times. The chain has TRBV28 and TRBJ1-2, with 7 positions matching TRBD1. V gave up 10 bases and J gave up 3 bases; unmatched junction bases: 11. The CDR3 has 14 amino acids. Germline lookup yields CDR1 MDHEN and CDR2 SYDVKM. CDR3 nucleotide sequence: TGTGCCATTCGGCGGGACAGCGTTTACTATGGCTACACCTTC. The encoded protein is CAIRRDSVYYGYTF.

This clonotype was detected only once. The rearrangement joins TRBV29-1 to TRBJ2-5, with D hard to call. V was shortened by 7 bases and J by 2 bases, with 5 bases between the two germline ends. Germline values: CDR1 SQVTM, CDR2 ANQGSEA. The CDR3 contains 10 residues. This chain's CDR3 is CSGYQETQYF. The CDR3 bases are TGCAGCGGTTATCAAGAGACCCAGTACTTC.

This clonotype was counted many times. The genes are TRBV30 and TRBJ2-7, with 7 nucleotides matching TRBD2. The CDR3 length is 12 residues. Germline V gene data show CDR1 as GTSNPN and CDR2 as SVGIG (reference sequence). The junction had 5 bases not matched to a gene; V was cut back by 0 bases and J by 9 bases. CDR3 in amino acids: CAWSVSGSRQYF. The CDR3 nucleotides read TGTGCCTGGAGTGTTAGCGGGTCTCGGCAGTACTTC.

This clonotype was recorded only once. The chain carries TRBV7-9 and TRBJ1-2; D perhaps matches TRBD1 (5 bases). Deletions cut 0 bases from V and 8 bases from J, with 16 bases between. This CDR3 region has 15 residues. Germline V gene data show CDR1 as SEHNR and CDR2 as FQNEAQ (reference sequence). The CDR3 DNA reads TGTGCCAGCAGCTTAGCGCGAACAGGAGGGAAGGGCTACACCTTC. Translated: CASSLARTGGKGYTF.

The V and J genes are TRBV5-6 and TRBJ2-7, with D perhaps matching TRBD1 (5 bases). CDR1 is SGHDT, CDR2 YYEEEE, per germline. V lost 8 bases and J lost 0, with 15 bases in between. The CDR3 has 14 residues. For the CDR3, the DNA is TGTGCCAGTTTTCGCAGGGCCGGCTCCTACGAGCAGTACTTC. Its translation is CASFRRAGSYEQYF.